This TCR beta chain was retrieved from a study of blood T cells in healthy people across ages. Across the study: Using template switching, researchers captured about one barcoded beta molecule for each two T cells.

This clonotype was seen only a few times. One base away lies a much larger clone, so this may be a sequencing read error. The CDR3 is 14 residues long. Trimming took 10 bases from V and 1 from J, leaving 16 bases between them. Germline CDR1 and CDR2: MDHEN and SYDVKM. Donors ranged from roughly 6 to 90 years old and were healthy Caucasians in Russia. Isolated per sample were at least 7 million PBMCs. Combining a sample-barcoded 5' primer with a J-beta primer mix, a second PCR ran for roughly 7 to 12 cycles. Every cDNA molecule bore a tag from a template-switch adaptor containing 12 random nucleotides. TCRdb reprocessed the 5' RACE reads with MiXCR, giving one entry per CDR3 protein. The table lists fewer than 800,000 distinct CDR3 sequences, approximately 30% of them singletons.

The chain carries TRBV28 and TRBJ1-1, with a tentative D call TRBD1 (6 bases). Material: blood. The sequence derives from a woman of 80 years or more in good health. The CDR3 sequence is CAIKLQGQNTEAFF. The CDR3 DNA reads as TGTGCCATCAAACTTCAGGGGCAGAACACTGAAGCTTTCTTT.